This T cell receptor beta chain comes out of a study of blood T cell repertoires in COVID-19. Turning to the study itself: The United States, Italy and Spain provided the acute and convalescent COVID-19 samples. The analysed material was cDNA or gDNA that came from T cells, B-cell-depleted T cells, or PBMCs.

Original processing methods: Counts of nucleated cells, estimated from reference gene primer amplification, were obtained. TCRdb's table, derived via immunoSEQ multiplex PCR, lists solely in-frame clones and lacks some. From that table come the V and J calls and clone size; the DNA was used to work out D and trimming. The sample consists of roughly 92,000 clones, roughly 89% of them appearing once. This sequence was found in a woman of 80 years or more with active or convalescent COVID-19. Sequencing was carried out using peripheral blood.

The CDR3 is CASSKTGVNTEAFF. The CDR3 nucleotides are TGTGCCAGCTCAAAAACAGGGGTGAACACTGAAGCTTTCTTT. The chain has TRBV18 and TRBJ1-1, with 7 bases that match TRBD1. The V and J ends lost 5 bases and 0 bases, in that order; junction bases with no gene match: 3. The CDR3 loop spans 14 amino acids. In germline, CDR1 is KGHSH, CDR2 LQKENI.